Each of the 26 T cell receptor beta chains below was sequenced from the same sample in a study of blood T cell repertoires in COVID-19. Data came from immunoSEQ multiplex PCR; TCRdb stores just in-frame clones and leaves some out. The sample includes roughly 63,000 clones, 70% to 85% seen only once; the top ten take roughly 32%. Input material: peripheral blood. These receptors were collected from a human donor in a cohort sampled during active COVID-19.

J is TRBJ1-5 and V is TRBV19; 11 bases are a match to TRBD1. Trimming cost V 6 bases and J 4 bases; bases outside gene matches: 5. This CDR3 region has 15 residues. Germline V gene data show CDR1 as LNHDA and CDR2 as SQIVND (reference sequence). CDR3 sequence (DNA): TGTGCCAGTAGCCTCTGGGACAGGGGGAATCAGCCCCAGCATTTT. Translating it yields CASSLWDRGNQPQHF.

CDR3 residues: CASSIDGRGLEQYF. The CDR3 nucleotides are TGTGCCAGTAGTATCGATGGCAGGGGCCTCGAGCAGTACTTC. J is TRBJ2-7 and V is TRBV19; D possibly corresponds to TRBD1 (6 bases). CDR3 length: 14 residues. CDR1 and CDR2 from the germline V gene are LNHDA and SQIVND (reference sequence). The V gene lost 3 bases and the J gene lost 6 bases, with 15 bases spanning the gap.

In nucleotides, the CDR3 is TGTGCCAGCAGCCGACACAAGGATCAGCCCCAGCATTTT. It is translated as CASSRHKDQPQHF. V gene TRBV6-5 combines with J gene TRBJ1-5; D unresolved. The CDR3 has 13 residues. The germline V gene has CDR1 MNHEY and CDR2 SVGAGI. V lost 6 bases and J lost 5, with 11 bases in between.

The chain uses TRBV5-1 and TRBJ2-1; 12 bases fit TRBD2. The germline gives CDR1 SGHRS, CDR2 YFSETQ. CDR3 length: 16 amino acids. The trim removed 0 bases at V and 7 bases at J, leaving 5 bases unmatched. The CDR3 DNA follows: TGCGCCAGCAGCTTGGCTAGCGGGAGGGCCGTAAATGAGCAGTTCTTC. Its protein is CASSLASGRAVNEQFF.

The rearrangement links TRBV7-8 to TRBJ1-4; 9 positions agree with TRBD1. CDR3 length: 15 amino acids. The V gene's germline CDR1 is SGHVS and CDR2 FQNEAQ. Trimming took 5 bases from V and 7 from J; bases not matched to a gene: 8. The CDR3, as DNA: TGTGCCAGCAGCGTAAACAGGGGGCGCAGTGAAAAACTGTTTTTT. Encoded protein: CASSVNRGRSEKLFF.

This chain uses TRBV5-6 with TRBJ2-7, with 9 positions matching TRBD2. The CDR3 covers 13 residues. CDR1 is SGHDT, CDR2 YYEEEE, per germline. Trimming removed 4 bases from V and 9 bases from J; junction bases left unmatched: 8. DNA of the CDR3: TGTGCCAGCAGCCGGACTAGCGAAACAGGGCAGTACTTC. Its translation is CASSRTSETGQYF.

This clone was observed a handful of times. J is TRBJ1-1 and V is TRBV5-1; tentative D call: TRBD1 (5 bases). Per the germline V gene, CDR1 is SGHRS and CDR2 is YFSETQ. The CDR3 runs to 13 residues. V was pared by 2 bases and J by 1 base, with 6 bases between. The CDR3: CASSFDRNTEAFF. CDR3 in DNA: TGCGCCAGCAGCTTTGACAGGAACACTGAAGCTTTCTTT.

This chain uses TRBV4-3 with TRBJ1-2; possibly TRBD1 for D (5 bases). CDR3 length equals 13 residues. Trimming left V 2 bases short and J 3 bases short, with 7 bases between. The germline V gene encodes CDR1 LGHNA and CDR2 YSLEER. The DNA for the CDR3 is TGCGCCAGCAGCCAAATCAGGGACTATGGCTACACCTTC. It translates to CASSQIRDYGYTF.

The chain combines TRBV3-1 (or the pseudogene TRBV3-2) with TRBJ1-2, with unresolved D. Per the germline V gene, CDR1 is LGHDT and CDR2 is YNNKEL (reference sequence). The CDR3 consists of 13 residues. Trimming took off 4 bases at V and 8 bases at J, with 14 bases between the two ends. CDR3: CASSPGRVMGYTF. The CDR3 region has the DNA TGTGCCAGCAGCCCTGGGAGGGTGATGGGCTACACCTTC.

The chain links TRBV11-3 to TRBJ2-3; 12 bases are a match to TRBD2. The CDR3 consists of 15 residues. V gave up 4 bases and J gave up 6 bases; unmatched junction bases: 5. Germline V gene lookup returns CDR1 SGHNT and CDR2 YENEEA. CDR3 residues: CASSSLAGGWDTQYF. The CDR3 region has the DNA TGTGCCAGCAGCTCGCTAGCGGGAGGGTGGGATACGCAGTATTTT.

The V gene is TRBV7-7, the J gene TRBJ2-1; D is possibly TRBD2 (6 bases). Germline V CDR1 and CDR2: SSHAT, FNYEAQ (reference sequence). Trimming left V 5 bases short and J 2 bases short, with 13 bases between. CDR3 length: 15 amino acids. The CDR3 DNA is TGTGCCAGCAGCCGTGCGGGATCCACCTACAATGAGCAGTTCTTC. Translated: CASSRAGSTYNEQFF.

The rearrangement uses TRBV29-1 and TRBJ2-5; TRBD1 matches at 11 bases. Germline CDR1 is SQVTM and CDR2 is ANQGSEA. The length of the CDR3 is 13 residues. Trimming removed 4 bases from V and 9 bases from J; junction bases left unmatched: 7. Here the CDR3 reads CSVGLGTGGAQYF. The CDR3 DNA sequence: TGCAGCGTTGGTCTAGGGACAGGGGGGGCCCAGTACTTC.

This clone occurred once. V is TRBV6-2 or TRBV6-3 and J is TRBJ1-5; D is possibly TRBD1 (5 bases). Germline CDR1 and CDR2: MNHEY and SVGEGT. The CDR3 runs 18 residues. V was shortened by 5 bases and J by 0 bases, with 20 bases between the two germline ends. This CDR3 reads CASSPVGDYPYSNQPQHF. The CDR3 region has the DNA TGTGCCAGCAGTCCCGTTGGGGACTACCCTTATAGCAATCAGCCCCAGCATTTT.

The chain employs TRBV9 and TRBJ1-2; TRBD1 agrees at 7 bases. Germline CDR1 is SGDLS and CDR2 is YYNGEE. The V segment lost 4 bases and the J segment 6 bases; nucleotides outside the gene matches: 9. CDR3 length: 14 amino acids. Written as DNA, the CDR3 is TGTGCCAGCAGCCCTCTAAAAGGGGGCCATGGCTACACCTTC. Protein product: CASSPLKGGHGYTF.

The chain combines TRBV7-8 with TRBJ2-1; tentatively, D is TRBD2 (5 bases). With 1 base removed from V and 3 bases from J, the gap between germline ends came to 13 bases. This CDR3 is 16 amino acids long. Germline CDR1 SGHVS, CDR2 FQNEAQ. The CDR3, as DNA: TGTGCCAGCAGCTTAGTTGAGAGGACTGGCTACAATGAGCAGTTCTTC. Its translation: CASSLVERTGYNEQFF.

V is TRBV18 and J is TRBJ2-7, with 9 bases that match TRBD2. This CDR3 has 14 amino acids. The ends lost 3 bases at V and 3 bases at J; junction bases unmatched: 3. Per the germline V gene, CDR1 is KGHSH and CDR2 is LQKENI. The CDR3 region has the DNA TGTGCCAGCTCACCCGGGACTAGCATCTACGAGCAGTACTTC. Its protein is CASSPGTSIYEQYF.

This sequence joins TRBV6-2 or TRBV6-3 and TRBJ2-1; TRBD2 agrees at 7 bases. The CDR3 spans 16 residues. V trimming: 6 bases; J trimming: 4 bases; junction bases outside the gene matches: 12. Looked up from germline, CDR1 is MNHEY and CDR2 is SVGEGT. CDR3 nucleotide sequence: TGTGCCAGCAGCCGTCGGACTAGTGGGGGATACAATGAGCAGTTCTTC. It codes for CASSRRTSGGYNEQFF.

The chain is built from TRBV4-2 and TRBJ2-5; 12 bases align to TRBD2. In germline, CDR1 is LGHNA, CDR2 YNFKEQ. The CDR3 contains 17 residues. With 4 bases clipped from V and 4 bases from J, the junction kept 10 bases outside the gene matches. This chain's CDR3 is CASSLRPSGRARETQYF. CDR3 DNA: TGTGCCAGCAGCCTACGCCCTAGCGGGAGGGCGCGAGAGACCCAGTACTTC.

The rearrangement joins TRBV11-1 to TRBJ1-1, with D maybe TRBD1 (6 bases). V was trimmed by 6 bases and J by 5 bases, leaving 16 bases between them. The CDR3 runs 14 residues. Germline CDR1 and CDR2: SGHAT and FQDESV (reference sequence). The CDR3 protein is CASRRGGLWTEAFF. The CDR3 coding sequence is TGTGCCAGCAGGAGGGGGGGGCTCTGGACTGAAGCTTTCTTT.

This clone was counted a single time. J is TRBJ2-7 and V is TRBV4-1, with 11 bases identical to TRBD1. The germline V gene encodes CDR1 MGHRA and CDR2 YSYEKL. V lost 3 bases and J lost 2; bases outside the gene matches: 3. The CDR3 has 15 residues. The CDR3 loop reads CASSHGTGGTYEQYF. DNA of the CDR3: TGCGCCAGCAGCCACGGGACAGGGGGGACCTACGAGCAGTACTTC.

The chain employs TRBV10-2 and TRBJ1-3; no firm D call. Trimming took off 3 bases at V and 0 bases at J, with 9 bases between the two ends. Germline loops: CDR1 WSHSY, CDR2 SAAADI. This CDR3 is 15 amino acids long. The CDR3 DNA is TGCGCCAGCAGTGACAAGCACAGCTCTGGAAACACCATATATTTT. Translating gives CASSDKHSSGNTIYF.

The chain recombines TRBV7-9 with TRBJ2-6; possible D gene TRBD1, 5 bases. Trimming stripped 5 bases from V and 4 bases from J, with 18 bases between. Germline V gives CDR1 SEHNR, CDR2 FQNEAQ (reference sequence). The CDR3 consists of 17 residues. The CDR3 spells CASSPKAAGYGANVLTF. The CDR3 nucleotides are TGTGCCAGCAGCCCCAAGGCCGCAGGGTACGGGGCCAACGTCCTGACTTTC.

The CDR3 loop reads CASSPEGTVNTEAFF. In DNA, the CDR3 is TGTGCCAGCAGCCCAGAGGGGACAGTGAACACTGAAGCTTTCTTT. The V and J genes are TRBV7-2 and TRBJ1-1; TRBD1 aligns across 7 bases. The ends lost 5 bases at V and 0 bases at J; junction bases unmatched: 6. The CDR3 covers 15 residues. Germline-derived CDR1 and CDR2 are SGHTA and FQGNSA.

The chain's CDR3 is CASSRDGTGANTGELFF. Here the CDR3 DNA reads TGTGCCAGCAGCCGGGACGGTACGGGAGCGAACACCGGGGAGCTGTTTTTT. The J gene is TRBJ2-2, the V gene TRBV14; perhaps TRBD2 as D (6 bases). Germline CDR1 reads SGHDN; CDR2 reads FVKESK. V was pared by 4 bases and J by 0 bases, with 15 bases between. The CDR3 totals 17 residues.

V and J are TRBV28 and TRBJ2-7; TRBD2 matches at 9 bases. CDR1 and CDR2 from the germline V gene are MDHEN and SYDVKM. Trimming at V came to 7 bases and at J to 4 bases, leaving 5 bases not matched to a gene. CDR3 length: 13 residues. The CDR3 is CASTLAGRYEQYF. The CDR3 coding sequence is TGTGCCAGCACCCTAGCGGGACGATACGAGCAGTACTTC.

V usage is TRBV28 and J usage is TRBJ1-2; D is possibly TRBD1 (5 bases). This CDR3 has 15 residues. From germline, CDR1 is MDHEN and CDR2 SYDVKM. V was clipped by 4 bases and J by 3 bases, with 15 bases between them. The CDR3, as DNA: TGTGCCAGCAGTTCCGGAGGGGACGGGCACTATGGCTACACCTTC. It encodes CASSSGGDGHYGYTF.